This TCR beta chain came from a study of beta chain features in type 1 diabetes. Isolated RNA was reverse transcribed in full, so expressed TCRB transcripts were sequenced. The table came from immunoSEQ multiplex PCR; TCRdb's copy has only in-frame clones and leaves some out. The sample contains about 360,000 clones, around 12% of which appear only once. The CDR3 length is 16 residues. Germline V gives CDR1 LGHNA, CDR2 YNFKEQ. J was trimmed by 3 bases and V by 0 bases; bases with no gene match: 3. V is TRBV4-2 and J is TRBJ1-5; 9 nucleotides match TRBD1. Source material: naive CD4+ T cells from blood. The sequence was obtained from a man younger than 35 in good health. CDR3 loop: CASSQEHRGPNQPQHF. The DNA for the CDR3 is TGTGCCAGCAGCCAAGAACACAGGGGGCCCAATCAGCCCCAGCATTTT.